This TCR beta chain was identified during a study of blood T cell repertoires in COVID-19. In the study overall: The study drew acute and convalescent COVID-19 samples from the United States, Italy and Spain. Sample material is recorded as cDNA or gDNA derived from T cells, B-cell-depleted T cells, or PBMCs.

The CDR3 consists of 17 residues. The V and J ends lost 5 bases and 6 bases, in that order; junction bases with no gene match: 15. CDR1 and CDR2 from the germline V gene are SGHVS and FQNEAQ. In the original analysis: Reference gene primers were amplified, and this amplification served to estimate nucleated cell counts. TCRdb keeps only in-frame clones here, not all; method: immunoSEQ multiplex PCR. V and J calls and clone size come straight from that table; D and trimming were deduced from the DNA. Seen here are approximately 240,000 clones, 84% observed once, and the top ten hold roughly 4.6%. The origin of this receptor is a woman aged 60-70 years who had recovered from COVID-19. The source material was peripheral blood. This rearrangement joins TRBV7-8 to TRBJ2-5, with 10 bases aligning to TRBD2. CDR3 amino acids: CASSLKRGGLSGQTQYF. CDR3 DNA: TGTGCCAGCAGCCTTAAGCGGGGGGGCCTTTCCGGTCAGACCCAGTACTTC.